This T cell receptor beta chain was observed in a study of shared clonotypes between healthy human individuals. Germline V gene data show CDR1 as MNHEY and CDR2 as SMNVEV (reference sequence). V shed 3 bases and J shed 4 bases, with 16 bases lying between them. The CDR3 runs 16 residues. The repertoire was sequenced with immunoSEQ multiplex PCR; TCRdb's copy has only in-frame clones and lacks some. The sample includes approximately 110,000 clones, about 66% of them seen just once. Whole-study findings and limits: A generally larger estimated richness was seen in naive subsets than in memory subsets. Non-shared clonotypes were found to have lower generation probabilities than the clonotypes that were shared by all four of the sorted-subset donors.

The study drew all its donors from Caucasian adults living in Nashville, Tennessee. A remark on this clone: The target antigen is unknown.

The TCR was taken from a woman aged 30 to 39 in good health. The material sequenced was memory CD8+ T cells sorted from blood. As for subset: CD45RO+ cells pooled with CCR7-negative TemRA cells. The chain joins TRBV27 to TRBJ1-5; the D gene is possibly TRBD1 (6 bases). CDR3 nucleotide sequence: TGTGCCAGCAGTTTCCGGAGGGGGACACCGAATCAGCCCCAGCATTTT. This codes for CASSFRRGTPNQPQHF.